Below are 8 T cell receptor beta chains sequenced from a single sample in a study of tumor-infiltrating lymphocytes in primary liver carcinoma. Unsorted whole blood yielded the blood RNA, and germline DNA was also extracted. Total RNA (roughly 540 ng) served as template for TCR beta cDNA synthesis primed by a constant-region primer. ARM-PCR was slightly modified, and three nested multiplex PCR rounds with it gave rise to the TCR beta libraries. Rounds one and two of PCR, each of 9 to 11 cycles, were primed with TRBV1-TRBV30 forward primers and a C-beta reverse primer. MiXCR was run by TCRdb on the multiplex PCR reads, yielding one entry per CDR3 protein. The table shows hundreds of thousands of distinct CDR3 sequences, with 50% to 75% occurring only once. Sequenced sample: peripheral blood. These receptors all stem from a woman aged 25-40 years with primary liver carcinoma and hepatitis B virus infection.

V and J are TRBV4-1 and TRBJ2-7; 7 bases map to TRBD1. Germline V gene data show CDR1 as MGHRA and CDR2 as YSYEKL. The CDR3 is 14 residues long. V was pared by 3 bases and J by 10 bases, with 12 bases of the junction left unmatched. CDR3 nucleotides: TGCGCCAGCAGCCACCCTTTGGGACAGCATACTCAGTACTTC. This gives the protein CASSHPLGQHTQYF.

A note on this clonotype: Just one base apart from a much larger clone, this may be a read error. The J gene is TRBJ2-7, the V gene TRBV6-5, with D possibly TRBD1 on 6 matching bases. The CDR3 is made up of 14 amino acids. CDR1 MNHEY and CDR2 SVGAGI come from the germline V gene. The V and J ends lost 7 bases and 2 bases respectively, with 15 bases between them. This CDR3 reads CASNTGSPPYEQYF. DNA for the CDR3: TGTGCCAGCAATACAGGGAGTCCCCCCTACGAGCAGTACTTC.

CDR3 DNA: TGTGCCAGCAGTTTAGGGGGGACTCCCAACTACGAGCAGTACTTC. It yields the protein CASSLGGTPNYEQYF. The chain carries TRBV6-6 and TRBJ2-7, with D perhaps assigned TRBD1 or TRBD2 (6 bases each). Germline V gene sequence: CDR1 MNHNY, CDR2 SVGAGI (reference sequence). V lost 4 bases and J 3 bases, leaving 16 bases between the germline ends. CDR3 length: 15 amino acids.

This clonotype was seen ten or more times. The rearrangement joins TRBV13 to TRBJ2-7; D remains ambiguous. The length of the CDR3 is 13 residues. Germline lookup yields CDR1 PRHDT and CDR2 FYEKMQ (reference sequence). Between the trimmed V and J ends, which lost 5 bases and 3 bases, there was a span of 11 bases. The CDR3 spells CASSQPPVYEQYF. CDR3 bases: TGTGCCAGCAGCCAACCGCCCGTCTACGAGCAGTACTTC.

The chain uses TRBV28 and TRBJ1-4; perhaps TRBD1 as D (5 bases). Trimming pared 6 bases from V and 4 bases from J, leaving 9 bases between. From germline, CDR1 is MDHEN and CDR2 SYDVKM. CDR3 length equals 13 residues. In DNA, the CDR3 is TGTGCCAGCAGGGGACGGCTTAATGAAAAACTGTTTTTT. Its protein product is CASRGRLNEKLFF.

This clonotype is a singleton in its sample. As the CDR3 is not closed by the conserved phenylalanine or tryptophan, this likely results from a read error. The CDR3 region has the DNA TGCGCCAGCAGCCAAGACTCGGGGGCCTCTCTAAAATCCTACGAGCAGTACTCC. Its protein product is CASSQDSGASLKSYEQYS. The chain combines TRBV4-3 with TRBJ2-7, with D perhaps being TRBD1 or TRBD2 (6 bases each). Trimming removed 0 bases at V and 1 base at J, with 19 bases between. From germline, CDR1 is LGHNA and CDR2 YSLEER. The CDR3 totals 18 residues.

As for this clonotype: A much larger clone lies a single base off, so this may be a read error. V is TRBV4-2 and J is TRBJ2-1, with D unresolved. There are 11 residues in the CDR3. In germline, CDR1 is LGHNA, CDR2 YNFKEQ. This CDR3 is CTSSQVGEQFF. CDR3 sequence (DNA): TGTACCAGCAGCCAAGTAGGCGAGCAGTTCTTC.

The chain has TRBV30 and TRBJ1-2; 7 nucleotides align to TRBD1. Germline V gene lookup returns CDR1 GTSNPN and CDR2 SVGIG (reference sequence). After removal of 3 bases from V and 4 bases from J, the junction contained 8 bases not matched to a gene. CDR3 length: 14 amino acids. The DNA of the CDR3 is TGTGCCTGGAGGAAAGGGACAGCTAGCTATGGCTACACCTTC. Translating gives CAWRKGTASYGYTF.